This TCR beta chain was recovered during a study of T-cell reconstitution after alpha-beta-depleted transplantation in children. The CDR3 is made up of 14 amino acids. Trimming shortened V by 0 bases and J by 6 bases, and 13 bases separated the two germline ends. CDR1 is SGDLS, CDR2 YYNGEE, per germline. Using unique molecular identifiers, the investigators prepared the TCRbeta library. Each CDR3 protein gets one entry after TCRdb re-called the PCR reads with MiXCR. Among approximately 640,000 distinct CDR3 sequences listed, 15% to 20% were seen once. This sample comprised PBMCs from the stem cell graft donor, obtained from the stem cell graft. This chain joins TRBV9 and TRBJ2-7, with D tentatively TRBD1 (6 bases). The receptor was isolated from a human donor who donated a stem cell graft to a child with acute myeloid leukemia. CDR3 nucleotides: TGTGCCAGCAGCGTAGATGACAGGACCTCCGAGCAGTACTTC. Translation: CASSVDDRTSEQYF.